This T cell receptor beta chain comes out of a study of T cell responses to AZD1222 COVID-19 vaccine. Study-level results: Following two doses of AZD1222, Spike-specific TCR breadth and depth rose.

As to this clone: Its antigen remains unidentified.

Libraries were prepared by immunoSEQ multiplex PCR; TCRdb keeps only in-frame clonotypes and omits some of them. The data show some 150,000 clones, around 88% seen once. Sequenced material: peripheral blood, taken on day 0 of AZD1222 vaccination. The TCR originated in an adult in good health.

The CDR3 spells CASSRGRAGANVLTF. In nucleotides, the CDR3 is TGTGCCAGCAGCCGCGGAAGGGCTGGGGCCAACGTCCTGACTTTC. The chain recombines TRBV3-1 (or the pseudogene TRBV3-2) with TRBJ2-6; D is unclear. The CDR3 is 15 amino acids. CDR1 is LGHDT and CDR2 is YNNKEL in the germline V gene (reference sequence). Trimming took off 4 bases at V and 2 bases at J, with 9 bases between the two ends.